This T cell receptor beta chain was sequenced during a study of a mutant IDH1 vaccine in newly diagnosed glioma. In this sample, this clone turned up a few times. Its target is not known. There are 16 residues in the CDR3. Germline V gene data show CDR1 as SGHVS and CDR2 as FQNEAQ. With V trimmed by 1 base and J by 3 bases, 7 bases remained unmatched. Sample time point: week 23, last vaccination. A 20-mer mutant IDH1 peptide at 300 ug was injected subcutaneously with topical imiquimod. Sequenced by immunoSEQ multiplex PCR; TCRdb stores in-frame clones only, minus some. The sample has tens of thousands of clones, around 78% seen once.

Sequencing used PBMCs, obtained from a glioma patient whose treatment included an IDH1 peptide vaccine. This TCR derives from a woman aged 40 to 50 with glioma. Some clones in this sample may be carry-over from other donors' samples. The chain carries TRBV7-8 and TRBJ2-7; TRBD2 aligns across 9 bases. The CDR3: CASSLGAAGGLYEQYF. The CDR3 DNA follows: TGTGCCAGCAGCTTAGGGGCAGCGGGAGGTCTCTACGAGCAGTACTTC.